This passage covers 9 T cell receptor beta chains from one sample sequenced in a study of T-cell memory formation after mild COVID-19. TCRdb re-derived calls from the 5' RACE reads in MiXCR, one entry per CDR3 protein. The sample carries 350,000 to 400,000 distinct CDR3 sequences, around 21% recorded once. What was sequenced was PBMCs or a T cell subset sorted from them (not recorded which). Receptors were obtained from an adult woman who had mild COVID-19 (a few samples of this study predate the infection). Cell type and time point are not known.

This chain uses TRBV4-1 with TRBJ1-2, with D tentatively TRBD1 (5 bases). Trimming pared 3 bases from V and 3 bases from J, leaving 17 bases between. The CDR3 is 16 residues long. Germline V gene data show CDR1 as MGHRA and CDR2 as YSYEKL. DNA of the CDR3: TGCGCCAGCAGCCACGGTATGGGAGGGACGCACTATGGCTACACCTTC. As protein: CASSHGMGGTHYGYTF.

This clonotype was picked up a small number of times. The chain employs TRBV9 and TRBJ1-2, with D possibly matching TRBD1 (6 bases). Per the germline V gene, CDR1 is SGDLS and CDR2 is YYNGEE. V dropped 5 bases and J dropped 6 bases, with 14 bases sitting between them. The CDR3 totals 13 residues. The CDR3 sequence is CASSGGLADGYTF. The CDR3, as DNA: TGTGCCAGCAGTGGGGGGCTCGCGGATGGCTACACCTTC. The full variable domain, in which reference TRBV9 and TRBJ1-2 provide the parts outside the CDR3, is DSGVTQTPKHLITATGQRVTLRCSPRSGDLSVYWYQQSLDQGLQFLIQYYNGEERAKGNILERFSAQQFPDLHSELNLSSLELGDSALYFCASSGGLADGYTFGSGTRLTVV.

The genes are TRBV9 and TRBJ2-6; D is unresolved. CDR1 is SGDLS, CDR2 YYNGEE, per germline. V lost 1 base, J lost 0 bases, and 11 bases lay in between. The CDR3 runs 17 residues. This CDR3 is CASSVSIGNSGANVLTF. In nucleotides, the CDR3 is TGTGCCAGCAGCGTATCTATTGGGAACTCTGGGGCCAACGTCCTGACTTTC.

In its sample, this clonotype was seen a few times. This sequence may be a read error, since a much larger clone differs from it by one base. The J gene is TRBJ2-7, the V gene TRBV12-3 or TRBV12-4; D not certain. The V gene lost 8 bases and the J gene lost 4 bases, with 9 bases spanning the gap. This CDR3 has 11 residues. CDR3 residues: CASGSIYEQYF. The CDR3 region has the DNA TGTGCCAGCGGTTCCATATACGAGCAGTACTTC.

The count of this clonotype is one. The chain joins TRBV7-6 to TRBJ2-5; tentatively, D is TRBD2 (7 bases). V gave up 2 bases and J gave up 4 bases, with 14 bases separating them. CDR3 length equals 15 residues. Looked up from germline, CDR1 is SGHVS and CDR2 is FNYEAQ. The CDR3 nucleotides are TGTGCCAGCAGCTTATCTTGGGGAGGGGGAGAGACCCAGTACTTC. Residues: CASSLSWGGGETQYF.

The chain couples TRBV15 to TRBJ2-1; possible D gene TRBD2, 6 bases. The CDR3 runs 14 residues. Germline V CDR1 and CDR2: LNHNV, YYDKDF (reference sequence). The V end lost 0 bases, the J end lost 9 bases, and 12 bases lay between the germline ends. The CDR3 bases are TGTGCCACCAGCAGAGATCGGGGGATCAGTGAGCAGTTCTTC. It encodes CATSRDRGISEQFF. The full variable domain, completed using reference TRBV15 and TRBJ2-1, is DAMVIQNPRYQVTQFGKPVTLSCSQTLNHNVMYWYQQKSSQAPKLLFHYYDKDFNNEADTPDNFQSRRPNTSFCFLDIRSPGLGDTAMYLCATSRDRGISEQFFGPGTRLTVL.

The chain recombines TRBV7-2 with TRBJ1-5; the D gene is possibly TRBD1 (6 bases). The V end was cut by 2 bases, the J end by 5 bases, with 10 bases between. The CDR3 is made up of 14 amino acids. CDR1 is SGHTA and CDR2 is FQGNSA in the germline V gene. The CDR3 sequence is CASSLYSGDQPQHF. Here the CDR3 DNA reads TGTGCCAGCAGCTTATATTCAGGGGATCAGCCCCAGCATTTT.

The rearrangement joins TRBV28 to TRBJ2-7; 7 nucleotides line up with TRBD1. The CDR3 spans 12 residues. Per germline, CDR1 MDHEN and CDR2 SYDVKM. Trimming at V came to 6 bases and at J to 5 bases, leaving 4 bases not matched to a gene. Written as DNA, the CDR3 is TGTGCCAGCAGCAACGACAGGGACGAGCAGTACTTC. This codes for CASSNDRDEQYF.

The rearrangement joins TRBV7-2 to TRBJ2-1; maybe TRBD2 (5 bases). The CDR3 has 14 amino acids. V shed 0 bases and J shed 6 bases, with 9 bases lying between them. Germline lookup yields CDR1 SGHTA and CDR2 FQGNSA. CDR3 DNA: TGTGCCAGCAGCTTAGCGGCTAGCAGCAATGAGCAGTTCTTC. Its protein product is CASSLAASSNEQFF.